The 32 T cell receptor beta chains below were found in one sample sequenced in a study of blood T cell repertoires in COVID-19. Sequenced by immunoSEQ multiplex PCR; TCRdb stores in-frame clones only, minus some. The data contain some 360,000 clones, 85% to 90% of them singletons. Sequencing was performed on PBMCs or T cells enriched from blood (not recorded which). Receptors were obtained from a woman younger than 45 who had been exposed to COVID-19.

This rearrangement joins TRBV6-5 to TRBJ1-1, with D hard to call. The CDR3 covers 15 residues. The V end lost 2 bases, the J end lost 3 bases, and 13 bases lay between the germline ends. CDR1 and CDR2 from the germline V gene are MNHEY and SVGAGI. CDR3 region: CASSYGGGVYTEAFF. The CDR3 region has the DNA TGTGCCAGCAGTTACGGTGGCGGGGTTTACACTGAAGCTTTCTTT.

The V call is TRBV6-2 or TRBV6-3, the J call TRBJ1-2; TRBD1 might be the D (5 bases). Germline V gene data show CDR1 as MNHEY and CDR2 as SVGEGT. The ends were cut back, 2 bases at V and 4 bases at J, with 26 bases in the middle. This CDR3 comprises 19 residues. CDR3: CASSYLGREVGRRAYGYTF. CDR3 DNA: TGTGCCAGCAGTTACCTGGGCAGGGAGGTCGGGCGGCGAGCCTATGGCTACACCTTC.

CDR3 sequence: CATSRERGSNQPQHF. The CDR3, as DNA: TGTGCCACCAGCAGAGAAAGAGGTAGCAATCAGCCCCAGCATTTT. This chain links TRBV15 with TRBJ1-5; D is unresolved. Trimming shortened V by 0 bases and J by 0 bases, and 6 bases separated the two germline ends. The CDR3 has 15 amino acids. Germline CDR1 is LNHNV and CDR2 is YYDKDF (reference sequence).

The DNA for the CDR3 is TGTGCCAGCAGTTTAGAGGGGGCGGGAATCCGGCAGCCCCAGCATTTT. This sequence encodes CASSLEGAGIRQPQHF. V and J are TRBV28 and TRBJ1-5; 7 positions agree with TRBD1. The length of the CDR3 is 16 residues. J was trimmed by 7 bases and V by 2 bases; bases with no gene match: 11. Germline CDR1 is MDHEN and CDR2 is SYDVKM.

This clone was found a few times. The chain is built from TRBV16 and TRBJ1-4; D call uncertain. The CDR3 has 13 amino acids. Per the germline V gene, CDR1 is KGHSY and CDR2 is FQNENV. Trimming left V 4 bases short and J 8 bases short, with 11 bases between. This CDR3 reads CASSPGIREKLFF. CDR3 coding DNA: TGTGCCAGCAGCCCCGGGATAAGGGAAAAACTGTTTTTT.

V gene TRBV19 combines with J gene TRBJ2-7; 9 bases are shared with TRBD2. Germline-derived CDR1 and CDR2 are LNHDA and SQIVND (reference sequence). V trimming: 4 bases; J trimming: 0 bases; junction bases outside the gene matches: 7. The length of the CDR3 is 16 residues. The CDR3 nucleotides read TGTGCCAGTAGTAAGAGGGCGGGAGGGGACTCCTACGAGCAGTACTTC. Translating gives CASSKRAGGDSYEQYF.

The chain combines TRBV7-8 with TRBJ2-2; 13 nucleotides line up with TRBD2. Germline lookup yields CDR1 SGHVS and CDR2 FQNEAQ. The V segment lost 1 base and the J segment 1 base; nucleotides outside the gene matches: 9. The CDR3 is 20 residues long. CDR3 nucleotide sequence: TGTGCCAGCAGCTTAGGGGGCGGACTAGCGGGAGTGGGGAACACCGGGGAGCTGTTTTTT. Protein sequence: CASSLGGGLAGVGNTGELFF.

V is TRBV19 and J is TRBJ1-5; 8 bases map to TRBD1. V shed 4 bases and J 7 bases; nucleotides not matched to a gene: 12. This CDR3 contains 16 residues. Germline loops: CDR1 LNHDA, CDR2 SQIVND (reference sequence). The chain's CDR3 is CASSNLRGRGAQPQHF. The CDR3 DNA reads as TGTGCCAGTAGTAACCTCAGGGGGCGCGGGGCCCAGCCCCAGCATTTT.

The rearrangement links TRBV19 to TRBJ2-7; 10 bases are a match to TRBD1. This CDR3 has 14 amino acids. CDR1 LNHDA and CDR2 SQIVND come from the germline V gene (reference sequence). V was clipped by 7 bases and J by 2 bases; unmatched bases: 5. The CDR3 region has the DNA TGTGCCAGTACCCGGACAGGGGGACCCTACGAGCAGTACTTC. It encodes CASTRTGGPYEQYF. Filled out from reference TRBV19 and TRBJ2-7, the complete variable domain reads DGGITQSPKYLFRKEGQNVTLSCEQNLNHDAMYWYRQDPGQGLRLIYYSQIVNDFQKGDIAEGYSVSREKKESFPLTVTSAQKNPTAFYLCASTRTGGPYEQYFGPGTRLTVT.

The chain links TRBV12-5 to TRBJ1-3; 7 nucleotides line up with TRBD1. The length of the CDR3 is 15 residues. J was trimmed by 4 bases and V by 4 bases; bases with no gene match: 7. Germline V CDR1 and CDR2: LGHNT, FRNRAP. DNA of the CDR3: TGTGCTAGTGGTTCTCTAGGGGGCCCAGGAAACACCATATATTTT. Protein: CASGSLGGPGNTIYF. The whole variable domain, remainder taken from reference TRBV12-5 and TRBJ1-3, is DARVTQTPRHKVTEMGQEVTMRCQPILGHNTVFWYRQTMMQGLELLAYFRNRAPLDDSGMPKDRFSAEMPDATLATLKIQPSEPRDSAVYFCASGSLGGPGNTIYFGEGSWLTVV.

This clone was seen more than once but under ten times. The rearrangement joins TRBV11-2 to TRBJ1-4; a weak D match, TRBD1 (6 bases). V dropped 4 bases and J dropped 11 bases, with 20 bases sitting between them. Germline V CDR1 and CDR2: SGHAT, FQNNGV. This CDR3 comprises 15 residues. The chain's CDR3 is CASSSSTGAPKKLFF. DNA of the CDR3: TGTGCCAGCAGCTCCTCGACAGGAGCCCCGAAGAAACTGTTTTTT.

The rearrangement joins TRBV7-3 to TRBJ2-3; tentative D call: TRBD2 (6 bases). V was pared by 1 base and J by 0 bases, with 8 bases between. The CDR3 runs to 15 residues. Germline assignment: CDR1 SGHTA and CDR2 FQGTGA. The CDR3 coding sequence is TGTGCCAGCAGCTTAATGACTAGAAGCACAGATACGCAGTATTTT. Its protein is CASSLMTRSTDTQYF.

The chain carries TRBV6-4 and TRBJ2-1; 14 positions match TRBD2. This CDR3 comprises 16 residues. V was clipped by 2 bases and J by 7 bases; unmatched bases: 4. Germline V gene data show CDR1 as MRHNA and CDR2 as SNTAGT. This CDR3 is CASSDAGTSGRNEQFF. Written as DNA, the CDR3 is TGTGCCAGCAGTGACGCCGGGACTAGCGGGAGAAATGAGCAGTTCTTC.

The CDR3 loop is CASSLEGTGLYEQYF. In DNA, the CDR3 is TGTGCCAGCAGCTTAGAGGGGACAGGTCTCTACGAGCAGTACTTC. V is TRBV7-8 and J is TRBJ2-7, with 8 bases lining up with TRBD1. J gave up 3 bases and V 1 base, and 5 bases lay outside the gene matches. This CDR3 region has 15 residues. Looked up from germline, CDR1 is SGHVS and CDR2 is FQNEAQ. The whole variable domain, filled in from reference TRBV7-8 and TRBJ2-7, reads GAGVSQSPRYKVAKRGQDVALRCDPISGHVSLFWYQQALGQGPEFLTYFQNEAQLDKSGLPSDRFFAERPEGSVSTLKIQRTQQEDSAVYLCASSLEGTGLYEQYFGPGTRLTVT.

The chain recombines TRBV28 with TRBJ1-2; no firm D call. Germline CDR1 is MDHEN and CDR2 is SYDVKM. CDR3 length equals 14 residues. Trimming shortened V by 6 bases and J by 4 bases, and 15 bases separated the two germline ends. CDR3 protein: CASSPLPGSYGYTF. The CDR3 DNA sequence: TGTGCCAGCAGCCCTCTCCCGGGTAGCTATGGCTACACCTTC.

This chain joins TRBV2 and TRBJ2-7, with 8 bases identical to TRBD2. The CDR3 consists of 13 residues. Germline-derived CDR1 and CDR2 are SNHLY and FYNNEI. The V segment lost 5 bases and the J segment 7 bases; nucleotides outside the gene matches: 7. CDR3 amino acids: CASSREGGTEQYF. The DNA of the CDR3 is TGTGCCAGCAGTCGGGAGGGAGGAACGGAGCAGTACTTC.

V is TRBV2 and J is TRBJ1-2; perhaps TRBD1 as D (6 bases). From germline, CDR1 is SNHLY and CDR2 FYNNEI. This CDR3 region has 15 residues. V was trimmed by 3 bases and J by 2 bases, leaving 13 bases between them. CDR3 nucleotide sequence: TGTGCCAGCAGTGATAGGGACATCCGGAACTATGGCTACACCTTC. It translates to CASSDRDIRNYGYTF. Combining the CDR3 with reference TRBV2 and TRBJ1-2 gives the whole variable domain EPEVTQTPSHQVTQMGQEVILRCVPISNHLYFYWYRQILGQKVEFLVSFYNNEISEKSEIFDDQFSVERPDGSNFTLKIRSTKLEDSAMYFCASSDRDIRNYGYTFGSGTRLTVV.

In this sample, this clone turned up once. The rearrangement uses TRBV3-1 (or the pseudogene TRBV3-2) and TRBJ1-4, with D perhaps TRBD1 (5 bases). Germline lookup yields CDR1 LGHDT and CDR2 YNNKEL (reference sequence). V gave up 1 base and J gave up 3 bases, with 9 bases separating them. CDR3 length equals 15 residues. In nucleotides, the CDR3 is TGTGCCAGCAGCCAAGCCGGGGGGGCTAATGAAAAACTGTTTTTT. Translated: CASSQAGGANEKLFF.

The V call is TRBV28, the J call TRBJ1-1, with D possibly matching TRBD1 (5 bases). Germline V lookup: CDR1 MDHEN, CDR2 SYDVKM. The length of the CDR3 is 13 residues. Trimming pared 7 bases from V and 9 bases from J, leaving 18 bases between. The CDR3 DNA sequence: TGTGCCAGCACCTCCTTGGGAACAGGACAAGCTTTCTTT. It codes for CASTSLGTGQAFF.

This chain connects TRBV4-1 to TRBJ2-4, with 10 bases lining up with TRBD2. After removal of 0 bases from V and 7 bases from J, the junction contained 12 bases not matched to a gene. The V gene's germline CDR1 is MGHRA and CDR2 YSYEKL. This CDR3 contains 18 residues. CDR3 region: CASSQERLAGVAPNIQYF. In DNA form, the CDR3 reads TGCGCCAGCAGCCAAGAACGGCTAGCGGGAGTGGCTCCTAACATTCAGTACTTC.

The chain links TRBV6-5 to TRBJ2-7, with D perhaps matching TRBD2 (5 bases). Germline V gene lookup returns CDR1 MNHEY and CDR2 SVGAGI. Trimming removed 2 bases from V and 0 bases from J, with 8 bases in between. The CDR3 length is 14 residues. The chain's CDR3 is CASSYVAHSYEQYF. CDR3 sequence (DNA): TGTGCCAGCAGTTACGTAGCGCACTCCTACGAGCAGTACTTC.

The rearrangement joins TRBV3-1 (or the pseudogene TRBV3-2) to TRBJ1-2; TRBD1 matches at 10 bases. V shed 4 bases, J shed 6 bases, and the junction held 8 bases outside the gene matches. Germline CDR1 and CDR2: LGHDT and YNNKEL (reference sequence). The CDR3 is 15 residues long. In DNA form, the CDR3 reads TGTGCCAGCAGCCCCCGGGACAGGGGAAGTGATGGCTACACCTTC. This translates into CASSPRDRGSDGYTF.

The CDR3 reads CASSLQAQETQYF. Written as DNA, the CDR3 is TGTGCCAGCAGTTTACAGGCCCAAGAGACCCAGTACTTC. The V call is TRBV27, the J call TRBJ2-5; D not certain. Germline V gene data show CDR1 as MNHEY and CDR2 as SMNVEV (reference sequence). The CDR3 sequence is 13 residues long. The V and J ends lost 2 bases and 1 base respectively, with 5 bases between them.

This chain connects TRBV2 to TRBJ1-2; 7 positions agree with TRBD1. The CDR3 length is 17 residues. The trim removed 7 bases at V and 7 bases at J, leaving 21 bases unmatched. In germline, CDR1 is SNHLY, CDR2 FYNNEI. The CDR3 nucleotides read TGTGCCAGCATGGGGACAATGACAGGGCTAACCTCTCGTGGCTACACCTTC. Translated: CASMGTMTGLTSRGYTF. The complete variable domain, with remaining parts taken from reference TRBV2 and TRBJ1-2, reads EPEVTQTPSHQVTQMGQEVILRCVPISNHLYFYWYRQILGQKVEFLVSFYNNEISEKSEIFDDQFSVERPDGSNFTLKIRSTKLEDSAMYFCASMGTMTGLTSRGYTFGSGTRLTVV.

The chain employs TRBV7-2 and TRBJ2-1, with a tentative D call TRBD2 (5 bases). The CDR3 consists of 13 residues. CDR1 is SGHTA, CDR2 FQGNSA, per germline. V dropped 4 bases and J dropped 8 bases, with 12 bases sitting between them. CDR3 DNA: TGTGCCAGCAGCTGGGCGCTAGCCGATGAGCAGTTCTTC. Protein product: CASSWALADEQFF.

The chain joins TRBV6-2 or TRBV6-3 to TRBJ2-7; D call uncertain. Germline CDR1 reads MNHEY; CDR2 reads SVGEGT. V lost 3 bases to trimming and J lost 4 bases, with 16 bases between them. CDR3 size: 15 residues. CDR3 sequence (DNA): TGTGCCAGCAGTTATTTGTCCACTGGGCGTTACGAGCAGTACTTC. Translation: CASSYLSTGRYEQYF.

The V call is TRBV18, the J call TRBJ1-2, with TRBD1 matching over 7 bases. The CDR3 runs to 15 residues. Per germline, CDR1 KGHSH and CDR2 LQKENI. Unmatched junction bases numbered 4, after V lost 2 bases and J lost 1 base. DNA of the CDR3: TGTGCCAGCTCACCAGGGACAGAAATTAACTATGGCTACACCTTC. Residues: CASSPGTEINYGYTF.

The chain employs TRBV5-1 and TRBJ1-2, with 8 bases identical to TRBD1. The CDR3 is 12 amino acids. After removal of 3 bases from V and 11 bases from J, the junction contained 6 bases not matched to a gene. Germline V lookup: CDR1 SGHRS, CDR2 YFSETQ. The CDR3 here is CASSYGQGSYTF. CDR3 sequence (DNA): TGCGCCAGCAGCTACGGACAGGGATCATACACCTTC.

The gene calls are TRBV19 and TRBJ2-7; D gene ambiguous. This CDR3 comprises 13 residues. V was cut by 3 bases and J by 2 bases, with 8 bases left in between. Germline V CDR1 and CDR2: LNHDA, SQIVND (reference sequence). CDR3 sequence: CASSIVWPYEQYF. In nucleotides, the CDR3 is TGTGCCAGTAGTATCGTATGGCCCTACGAGCAGTACTTC.

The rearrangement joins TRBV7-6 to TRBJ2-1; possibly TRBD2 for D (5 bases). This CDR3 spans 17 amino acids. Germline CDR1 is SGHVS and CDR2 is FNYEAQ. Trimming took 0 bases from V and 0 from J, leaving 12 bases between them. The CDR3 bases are TGTGCCAGCAGCTTAGCGGGAGCGCAGAGCTCCTACAATGAGCAGTTCTTC. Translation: CASSLAGAQSSYNEQFF.

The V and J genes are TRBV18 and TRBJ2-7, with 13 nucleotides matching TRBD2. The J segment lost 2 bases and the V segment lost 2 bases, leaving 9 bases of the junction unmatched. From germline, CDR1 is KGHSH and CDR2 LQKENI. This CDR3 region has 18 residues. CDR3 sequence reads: CASSPFLTGTSGAYEQYF. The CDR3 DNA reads TGTGCCAGCTCACCATTCTTAACCGGGACTAGCGGGGCCTACGAGCAGTACTTC.

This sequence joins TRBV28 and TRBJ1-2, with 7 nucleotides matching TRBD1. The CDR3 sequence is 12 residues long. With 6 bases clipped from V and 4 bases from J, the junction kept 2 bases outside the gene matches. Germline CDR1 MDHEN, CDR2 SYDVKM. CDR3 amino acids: CASSGTVYGYTF. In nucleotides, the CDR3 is TGTGCCAGCAGCGGGACAGTCTATGGCTACACCTTC.